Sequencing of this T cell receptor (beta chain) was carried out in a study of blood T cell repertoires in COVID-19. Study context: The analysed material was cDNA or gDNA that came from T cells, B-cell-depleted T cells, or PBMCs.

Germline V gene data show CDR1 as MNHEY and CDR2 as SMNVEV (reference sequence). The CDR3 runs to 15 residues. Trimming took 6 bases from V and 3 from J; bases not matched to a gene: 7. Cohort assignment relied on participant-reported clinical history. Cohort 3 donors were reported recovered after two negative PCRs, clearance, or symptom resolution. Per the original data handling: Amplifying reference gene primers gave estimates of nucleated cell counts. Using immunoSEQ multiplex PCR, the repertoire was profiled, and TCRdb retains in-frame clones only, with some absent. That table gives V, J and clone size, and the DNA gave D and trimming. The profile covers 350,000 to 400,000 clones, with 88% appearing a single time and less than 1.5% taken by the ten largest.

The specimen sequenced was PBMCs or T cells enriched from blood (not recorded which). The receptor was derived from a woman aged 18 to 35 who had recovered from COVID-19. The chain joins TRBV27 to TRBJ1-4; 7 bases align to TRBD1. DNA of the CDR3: TGTGCCAGCAGCCGATTAACAGGGGCTAATGAAAAACTGTTTTTT. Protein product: CASSRLTGANEKLFF. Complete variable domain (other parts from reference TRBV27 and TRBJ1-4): EAQVTQNPRYLITVTGKKLTVTCSQNMNHEYMSWYRQDPGLGLRQIYYSMNVEVTDKGDVPEGYKVSRKEKRNFPLILESPSPNQTSLYFCASSRLTGANEKLFFGSGTQLSVL.